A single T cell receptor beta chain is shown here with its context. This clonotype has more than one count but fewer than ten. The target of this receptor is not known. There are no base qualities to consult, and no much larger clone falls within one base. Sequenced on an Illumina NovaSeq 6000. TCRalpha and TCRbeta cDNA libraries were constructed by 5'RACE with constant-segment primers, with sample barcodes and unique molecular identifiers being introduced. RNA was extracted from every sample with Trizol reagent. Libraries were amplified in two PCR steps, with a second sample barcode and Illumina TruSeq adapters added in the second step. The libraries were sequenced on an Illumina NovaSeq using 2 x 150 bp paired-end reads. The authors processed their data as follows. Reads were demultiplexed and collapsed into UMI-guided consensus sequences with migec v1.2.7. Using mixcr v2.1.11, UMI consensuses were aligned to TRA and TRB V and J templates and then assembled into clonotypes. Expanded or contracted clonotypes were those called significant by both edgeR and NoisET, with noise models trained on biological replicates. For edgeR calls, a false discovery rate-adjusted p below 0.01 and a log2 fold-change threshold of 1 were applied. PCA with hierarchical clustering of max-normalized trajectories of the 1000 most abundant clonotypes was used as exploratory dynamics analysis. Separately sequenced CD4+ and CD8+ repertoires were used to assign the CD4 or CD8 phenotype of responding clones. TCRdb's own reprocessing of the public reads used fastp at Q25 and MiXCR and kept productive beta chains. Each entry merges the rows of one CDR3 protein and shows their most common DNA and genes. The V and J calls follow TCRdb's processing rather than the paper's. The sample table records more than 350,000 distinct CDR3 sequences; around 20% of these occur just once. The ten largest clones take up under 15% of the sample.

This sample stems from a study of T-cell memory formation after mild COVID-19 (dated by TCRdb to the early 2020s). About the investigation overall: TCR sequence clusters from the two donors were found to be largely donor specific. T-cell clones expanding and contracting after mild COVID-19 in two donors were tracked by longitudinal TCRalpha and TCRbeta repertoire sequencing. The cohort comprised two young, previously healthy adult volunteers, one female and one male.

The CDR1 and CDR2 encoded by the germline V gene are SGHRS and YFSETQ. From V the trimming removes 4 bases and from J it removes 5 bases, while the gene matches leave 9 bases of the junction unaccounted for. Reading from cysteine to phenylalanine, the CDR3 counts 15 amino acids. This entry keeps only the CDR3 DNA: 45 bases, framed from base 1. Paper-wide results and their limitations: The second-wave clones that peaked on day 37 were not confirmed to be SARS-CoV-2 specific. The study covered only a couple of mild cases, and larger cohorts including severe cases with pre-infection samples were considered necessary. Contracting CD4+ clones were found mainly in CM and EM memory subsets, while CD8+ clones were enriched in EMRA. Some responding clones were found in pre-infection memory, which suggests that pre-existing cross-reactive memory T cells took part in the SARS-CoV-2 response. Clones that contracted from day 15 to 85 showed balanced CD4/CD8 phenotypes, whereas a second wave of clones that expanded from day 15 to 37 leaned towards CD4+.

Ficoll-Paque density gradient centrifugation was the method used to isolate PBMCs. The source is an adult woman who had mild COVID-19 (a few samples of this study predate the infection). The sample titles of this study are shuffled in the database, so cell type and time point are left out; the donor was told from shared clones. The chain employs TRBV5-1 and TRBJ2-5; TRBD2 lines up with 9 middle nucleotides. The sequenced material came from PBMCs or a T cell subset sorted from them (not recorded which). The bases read TGCGCCAGCAGCCCAGCAGCGGGAGGAAGTGAGACCCAGTACTTC. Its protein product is CASSPAAGGSETQYF.